The sample holds a few counts of the clone carrying this TCR beta chain. Its specificity is not known. Unmatched junction bases numbered 10, after V lost 6 bases and J lost 6 bases. The CDR3 length is 15 residues. Looked up from germline, CDR1 is MNHEY and CDR2 is SVGEGT. One entry per CDR3 protein results from TCRdb running MiXCR on the 5' RACE reads. The sample carries approximately 550,000 distinct CDR3 sequences, roughly 12% recorded once. The data were taken from a study of T cells after yellow fever vaccination. Study-wide context: In the case of low-cell-number fractions, SMART-Seq v4 Ultra Low Input was used for preparation.

Regarding the study as a whole: One caveat is that FACS-sorted repertoires could contain abundant clonotypes contaminating from the bulk population. Only a minor proportion of clonotypes was detected across both CD4 and CD8 compartments. Researchers report a weaker secondary response that nonetheless peaked faster, day 5 versus 15.

The sequencing here drew on PBMCs, taken on the day of the yellow fever booster vaccination. The sequence was collected from a man aged 25 to 40 who received the YFV17D yellow fever vaccine. The chain has TRBV6-2 or TRBV6-3 and TRBJ2-2; TRBD1 aligns across 7 bases. The CDR3, as DNA: TGTGCCAGCAGGACATTCTCGCAGGGGGCCGGGGAGCTGTTTTTT. It specifies CASRTFSQGAGELFF.